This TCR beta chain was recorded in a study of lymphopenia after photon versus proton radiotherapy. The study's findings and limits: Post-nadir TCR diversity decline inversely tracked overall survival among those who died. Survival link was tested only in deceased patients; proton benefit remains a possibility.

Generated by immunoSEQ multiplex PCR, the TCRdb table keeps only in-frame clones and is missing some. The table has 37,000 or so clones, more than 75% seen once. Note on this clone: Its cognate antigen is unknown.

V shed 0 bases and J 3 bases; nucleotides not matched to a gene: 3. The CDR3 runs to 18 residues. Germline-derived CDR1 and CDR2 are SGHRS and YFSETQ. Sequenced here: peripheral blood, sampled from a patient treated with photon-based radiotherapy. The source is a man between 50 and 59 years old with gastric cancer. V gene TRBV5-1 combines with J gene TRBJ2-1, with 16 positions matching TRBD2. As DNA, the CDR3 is TGCGCCAGCAGCTTGGAGGGACTAGCGGGAGGGGTCTACAATGAGCAGTTCTTC. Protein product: CASSLEGLAGGVYNEQFF.